These T cell receptor beta chains were read from a single sample in a study of shared clonotypes between healthy human individuals. Data came from immunoSEQ multiplex PCR; TCRdb stores just in-frame clones and leaves some out. This sample yields hundreds of thousands of clones, of which more than 85% are seen a single time; about 25% belongs to the top ten. The specimen sequenced was naive CD8+ T cells sorted from blood. These receptors originate from a man aged 25-45 years in good health. Both conserved end residues are part of each CDR3.

TRBJ1-4	TRBV6-5	CASRPVFANEKLFF
TRBJ2-3	TRBV29-1	CSVQRASTDTQYF
TRBJ2-1	TRBV5-1	CASSLTSGLPISYNEQFF
TRBJ2-3	TRBV28	CASSLRLGLSFSDTQYF
TRBJ1-1	TRBV7-2	CASSLGGTGSNAEAFF
TRBJ1-5	TRBV28	CASSPQEGLDQPQHF
TRBJ1-5	TRBV20-1	CSLAMNQPQHF
TRBJ1-2	TRBV2	CASSGTGGSGYTF
TRBJ2-7	TRBV18	CASSPHRDGVYEQYF
TRBJ2-7	TRBV5-1	CASRAWDSDPYEQYF
TRBJ1-5	TRBV10-3	CAISQDYSNQPQHF
TRBJ2-1	TRBV5-6	CASSSWTVNEQFF
TRBJ2-7	TRBV5-4	CASSLGTARKYF
TRBJ2-1	TRBV6-6	CASNFGLVHEQFF
TRBJ2-5	TRBV9	CASSVGAGVQETQYF
TRBJ1-4	TRBV13	CASSLGDDPQKLFF
TRBJ2-7	TRBV5-4	CASSATSGTGQYF
TRBJ1-1	TRBV14	CANSEWGGKNTEAFF
TRBJ2-1	TRBV2	CASSNSGRHEQFF
TRBJ1-5	TRBV27	CASSLQGASNQPQHF
TRBJ2-7	TRBV4-3	CASSHYGGAYEQYF
TRBJ1-1	TRBV4-1	CASSQFNREPRTEAFF